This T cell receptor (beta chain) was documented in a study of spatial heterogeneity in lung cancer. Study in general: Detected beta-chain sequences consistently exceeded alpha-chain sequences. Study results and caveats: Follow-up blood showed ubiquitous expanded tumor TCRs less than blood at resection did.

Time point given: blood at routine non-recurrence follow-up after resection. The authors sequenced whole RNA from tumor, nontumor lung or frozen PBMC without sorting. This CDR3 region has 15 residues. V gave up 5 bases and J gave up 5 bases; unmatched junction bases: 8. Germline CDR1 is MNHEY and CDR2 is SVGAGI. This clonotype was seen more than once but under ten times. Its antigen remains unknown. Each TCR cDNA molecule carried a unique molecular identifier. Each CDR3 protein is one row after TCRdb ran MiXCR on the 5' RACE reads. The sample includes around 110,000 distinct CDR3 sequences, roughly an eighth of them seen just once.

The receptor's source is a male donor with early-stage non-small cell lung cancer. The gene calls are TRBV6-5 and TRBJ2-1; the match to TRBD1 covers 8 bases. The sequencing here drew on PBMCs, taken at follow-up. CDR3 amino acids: CASSDPGQDNNEQFF. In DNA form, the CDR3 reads TGTGCCAGCAGTGATCCGGGACAGGACAACAATGAGCAGTTCTTC.